This record covers a single TCR beta chain. The antigen is not known. These data are taken from a study of beta chain features in type 1 diabetes. Study observations and caveats: It was among patients, rather than healthy donors, that naive, central memory and Treg TCRB repertoires appeared more similar. For Type 1 diabetes patients, all four CD4+ subsets carried TCRB CDR3s that were moderately but significantly shorter.

Expressed TCRB transcripts got sequenced, as all isolated RNA was reverse transcribed. Clones were read by immunoSEQ multiplex PCR, and TCRdb kept only the in-frame ones, dropping some. The data hold about 740,000 clones, with under 15% observed a single time. All of the sorted populations showed purity greater than 95%. The receptor's source is a man younger than 35 with type 1 diabetes. The sample taken for sequencing was naive CD4+ T cells from blood.

This CDR3 reads CASSSPGTGRYEQYF. The CDR3 DNA is TGTGCCAGCAGCTCACCTGGGACAGGGCGCTACGAGCAGTACTTC. The genes are TRBV7-2 and TRBJ2-7, with TRBD1 identical over 9 bases. The CDR3 spans 15 residues. CDR1 SGHTA and CDR2 FQGNSA come from the germline V gene. The junction had 7 bases not matched to a gene; V was cut back by 4 bases and J by 3 bases. The whole variable domain, filled in from reference TRBV7-2 and TRBJ2-7, reads GAGVSQSPSNKVTEKGKDVELRCDPISGHTALYWYRQSLGQGLEFLIYFQGNSAPDKSGLPSDRFSAERTGGSVSTLTIQRTQQEDSAVYLCASSSPGTGRYEQYFGPGTRLTVT.